The 25 T cell receptor beta chains below all came from one sample that was sequenced in a study of T cell changes during pregnancy in multiple sclerosis. Sequencing was performed with immunoSEQ multiplex PCR; in TCRdb, only in-frame clones are kept and a portion is missing. In the table there are about 100,000 clones, just over 90% of which are singletons. The sample in question was peripheral blood, obtained in the second trimester of pregnancy. These receptor sequences come from a female donor in good health, enrolled as a control in a pregnancy study.

The rearrangement uses TRBV7-8 and TRBJ2-5; no clear D. Deletions cut 2 bases from V and 1 base from J, with 11 bases between. Germline V gives CDR1 SGHVS, CDR2 FQNEAQ. This CDR3 contains 15 residues. The CDR3 DNA reads as TGTGCCAGCAGCTTATCCGTCCCGGTCCAAGAGACCCAGTACTTC. Encoded protein: CASSLSVPVQETQYF.

The chain joins TRBV27 to TRBJ1-2; the D gene is possibly TRBD1 (5 bases). The CDR3 loop spans 15 amino acids. Germline-derived CDR1 and CDR2 are MNHEY and SMNVEV (reference sequence). V was shortened by 0 bases and J by 8 bases, with 16 bases between the two germline ends. CDR3: CASSLSKGDWRGYTF. In DNA form, the CDR3 reads TGTGCCAGCAGTTTATCGAAAGGGGACTGGCGCGGCTACACCTTC.

The chain links TRBV7-2 to TRBJ2-1, with D perhaps matching TRBD1 (6 bases). The germline V and J ends were trimmed by 4 bases and 9 bases, with 13 bases remaining between them. This CDR3 has 13 amino acids. Looked up from germline, CDR1 is SGHTA and CDR2 is FQGNSA. The CDR3 coding sequence is TGTGCCAGCAGCTCACAGTCACAGGGTGAGCAGTTCTTC. Translating gives CASSSQSQGEQFF.

This sequence joins TRBV5-1 and TRBJ2-4, with 7 positions matching TRBD1. The germline gives CDR1 SGHRS, CDR2 YFSETQ. The CDR3 has 19 residues. The trim removed 0 bases at V and 8 bases at J, leaving 20 bases unmatched. DNA for the CDR3: TGCGCCAGCAGCTTGGGAAACAAACCTATACAGGGGTTCCACGACATTCAGTACTTC. This codes for CASSLGNKPIQGFHDIQYF.

The J gene is TRBJ1-1, the V gene TRBV6-6; 11 positions agree with TRBD1. The junction had 3 bases not matched to a gene; V was cut back by 8 bases and J by 4 bases. Germline lookup yields CDR1 MNHNY and CDR2 SVGAGI (reference sequence). The CDR3 is made up of 13 amino acids. The CDR3 sequence is CASPGTGGTEAFF. The CDR3 DNA follows: TGTGCCAGCCCGGGGACAGGGGGCACTGAAGCTTTCTTT.

This sequence joins TRBV7-9 and TRBJ1-5, with D perhaps TRBD1 (5 bases). Trimming stripped 1 base from V and 6 bases from J, with 7 bases between. Germline V lookup: CDR1 SEHNR, CDR2 FQNEAQ (reference sequence). The CDR3 loop spans 13 amino acids. This CDR3 reads CASSLGGGQPQHF. The DNA of the CDR3 is TGTGCCAGCAGCTTAGGGGGGGGTCAGCCCCAGCATTTT.

This clone appeared a single time. The chain has TRBV15 and TRBJ1-5, with TRBD1 matching 9 bases. The junction had 6 bases not matched to a gene; V was cut back by 0 bases and J by 0 bases. Germline CDR1 reads LNHNV; CDR2 reads YYDKDF (reference sequence). This CDR3 has 18 residues. In DNA, the CDR3 is TGTGCCACCAGCAGAGATAAGGGGACAGGGTATAGCAATCAGCCCCAGCATTTT. It encodes CATSRDKGTGYSNQPQHF.

V gene TRBV5-1 combines with J gene TRBJ1-2; unclear D gene. The V gene lost 4 bases and the J gene lost 3 bases, with 10 bases spanning the gap. This CDR3 region has 13 residues. From germline, CDR1 is SGHRS and CDR2 YFSETQ. The CDR3 loop is CASSPRGDYGYTF. CDR3 in DNA: TGCGCCAGCAGCCCCCGGGGAGACTATGGCTACACCTTC.

The chain couples TRBV10-2 to TRBJ1-2; TRBD1 is a possible D gene (6 bases). Trimming pared 6 bases from V and 4 bases from J, leaving 12 bases between. CDR3 size: 13 residues. Germline CDR1 is WSHSY and CDR2 is SAAADI. The DNA of the CDR3 is TGCGCCAGCAGCGCCGGACAGACCTATGGCTACACCTTC. It translates to CASSAGQTYGYTF.

The chain uses TRBV15 and TRBJ1-6; tentatively, D is TRBD1 (6 bases). Germline loops: CDR1 LNHNV, CDR2 YYDKDF (reference sequence). With 6 bases removed from V and 14 bases from J, the gap between germline ends came to 17 bases. This CDR3 is 13 amino acids long. This CDR3 reads CATRGQPRGTLHF. In DNA, the CDR3 is TGTGCCACCAGGGGCCAACCAAGGGGGACCCTCCACTTT.

The gene calls are TRBV9 and TRBJ2-3; D is ambiguous. The V gene's germline CDR1 is SGDLS and CDR2 YYNGEE. CDR3 length equals 11 residues. The V end lost 4 bases, the J end lost 4 bases, and 4 bases lay between the germline ends. In DNA, the CDR3 is TGTGCCAGCAGCTTCGCAGATACGCAGTATTTT. Protein product: CASSFADTQYF.

The chain combines TRBV19 with TRBJ1-1; 9 positions match TRBD1. Germline CDR1 and CDR2: LNHDA and SQIVND (reference sequence). The CDR3 sequence is 14 residues long. The V gene end was trimmed by 3 bases and the J gene end by 1 base; junction bases not matched to a gene: 0. CDR3 in DNA: TGTGCCAGTAGTATGGGACAGGGGAACACTGAAGCTTTCTTT. This translates into CASSMGQGNTEAFF.

The chain is built from TRBV6-6 and TRBJ2-5; 9 bases fit TRBD1. This CDR3 has 14 amino acids. From germline, CDR1 is MNHNY and CDR2 SVGAGI (reference sequence). V lost 5 bases to trimming and J lost 2 bases; unmatched junction nucleotides: 3. CDR3 bases: TGTGCCAGCAGTCGACAGGGGGGGCAAGAGACCCAGTACTTC. Translation: CASSRQGGQETQYF.

The CDR3 loop is CASSLEKHTQYF. In DNA, the CDR3 is TGTGCCAGCAGTTTAGAGAAGCATACGCAGTATTTT. This chain uses TRBV28 with TRBJ2-3; unclear D gene. Trimming removed 2 bases at V and 7 bases at J, with 7 bases between. The length of the CDR3 is 12 residues. The germline V gene has CDR1 MDHEN and CDR2 SYDVKM.

The chain combines TRBV5-1 with TRBJ2-3, with TRBD2 matching over 7 bases. This CDR3 is built from 18 residues. The V segment lost 1 base and the J segment 3 bases; nucleotides outside the gene matches: 14. Germline CDR1 and CDR2: SGHRS and YFSETQ. CDR3 residues: CASSLRRGDPSGTDTQYF. CDR3 DNA sequence: TGCGCCAGCAGCTTGAGGCGGGGAGATCCTAGCGGTACAGATACGCAGTATTTT.

This sequence joins TRBV5-1 and TRBJ2-3; TRBD1 matches 7 bases. The CDR3 has 15 residues. CDR1 is SGHRS and CDR2 is YFSETQ in the germline V gene. After removal of 6 bases from V and 1 base from J, the junction contained 8 bases not matched to a gene. The CDR3 DNA reads as TGCGCCAGCACCAACGACAGGGCCCGCACAGATACGCAGTATTTT. Its protein is CASTNDRARTDTQYF.

The chain uses TRBV6-5 and TRBJ1-6, with 9 bases identical to TRBD1. V dropped 5 bases and J dropped 8; count of bases not matched to a gene: 4. Germline assignment: CDR1 MNHEY and CDR2 SVGAGI. The CDR3 loop spans 14 amino acids. The DNA for the CDR3 is TGTGCCAGCAGTCCACAGGGGGCACATTCACCCCTCCACTTT. It is translated as CASSPQGAHSPLHF.

The chain links TRBV6-5 to TRBJ1-1; D is undetermined. The CDR3 consists of 15 residues. The germline gives CDR1 MNHEY, CDR2 SVGAGI. Trimming removed 2 bases from V and 0 bases from J, with 10 bases in between. CDR3 sequence: CASSYGLRMNTEAFF. The CDR3 nucleotides are TGTGCCAGCAGTTACGGGCTCCGGATGAACACTGAAGCTTTCTTT.

The CDR3 coding sequence is TGTGCCAGCAGACCAGGGTCCCCTAGCACAGATACGCAGTATTTT. Residues: CASRPGSPSTDTQYF. The genes are TRBV27 and TRBJ2-3; D possibly corresponds to TRBD1 (5 bases). Germline CDR1 and CDR2: MNHEY and SMNVEV (reference sequence). The CDR3 sequence is 15 residues long. Trimming took 6 bases from V and 0 from J, leaving 13 bases between them.

The V gene is TRBV5-1, the J gene TRBJ1-2; D is undetermined. Germline V gene data show CDR1 as SGHRS and CDR2 as YFSETQ. The V and J ends lost 5 bases and 0 bases respectively, with 14 bases between them. The CDR3 totals 15 residues. CDR3 sequence reads: CASRVGDTTNYGYTF. In nucleotides, the CDR3 is TGCGCCAGCAGAGTCGGGGATACCACTAACTATGGCTACACCTTC.

This chain joins TRBV7-9 and TRBJ1-1; the match to TRBD1 covers 7 bases. V lost 5 bases and J lost 1; bases outside the gene matches: 10. The CDR3 runs to 16 residues. Per the germline V gene, CDR1 is SEHNR and CDR2 is FQNEAQ (reference sequence). Here the CDR3 DNA reads TGTGCCAGCAGCCACACCCCCGGGACAGAGAACACTGAAGCTTTCTTT. Encoded protein: CASSHTPGTENTEAFF.

The rearrangement uses TRBV10-3 and TRBJ2-3; the D is unclear. The V gene's germline CDR1 is ENHRY and CDR2 SYGVKD. The germline V and J ends were trimmed by 0 bases and 0 bases, with 10 bases remaining between them. CDR3 length equals 16 residues. The CDR3 coding sequence is TGTGCCATCAGTGAGTCTGTAGCCGCGAGCACAGATACGCAGTATTTT. Translated, it gives CAISESVAASTDTQYF.

The chain employs TRBV18 and TRBJ1-2, with a tentative D call TRBD1 (6 bases). This CDR3 contains 12 residues. The germline V and J ends were trimmed by 3 bases and 4 bases, with 6 bases remaining between them. CDR1 is KGHSH and CDR2 is LQKENI in the germline V gene. CDR3: CASSPDSYGYTF. The CDR3 nucleotides are TGTGCCAGCTCACCGGACAGCTATGGCTACACCTTC.

The gene calls are TRBV4-1 and TRBJ2-1, with a possible D match to TRBD2 (6 bases). The CDR3 loop spans 15 amino acids. Germline V lookup: CDR1 MGHRA, CDR2 YSYEKL. V was trimmed by 1 base and J by 6 bases, leaving 13 bases between them. In DNA form, the CDR3 reads TGCGCCAGCAGCCAAGGGGGCGGGGTCGGCAATGAGCAGTTCTTC. Its translation is CASSQGGGVGNEQFF.

The gene calls are TRBV19 and TRBJ1-1; TRBD1 might be the D (6 bases). Germline V CDR1 and CDR2: LNHDA, SQIVND (reference sequence). V shed 6 bases and J shed 7 bases, with 15 bases lying between them. CDR3 length equals 13 residues. CDR3 in amino acids: CASRLPGTFEAFF. The CDR3 coding sequence is TGTGCCAGTAGGCTCCCCGGGACATTTGAAGCTTTCTTT.